The 10 T cell receptor beta chains reported below all come from one sample, sequenced in a study of blood T cell repertoires in COVID-19. Libraries were prepared by immunoSEQ multiplex PCR; TCRdb keeps only in-frame clonotypes and omits some of them. This repertoire shows under 150,000 clones, approximately 90% found once; its top ten account for about 28%. The material sequenced was peripheral blood. Receptors were obtained from a human donor in a cohort sampled during active COVID-19.

The chain combines TRBV15 with TRBJ1-5; 7 positions agree with TRBD1. The CDR3 is 15 amino acids. V shed 1 base, J shed 7 bases, and the junction held 7 bases outside the gene matches. Germline CDR1 and CDR2: LNHNV and YYDKDF (reference sequence). Here the CDR3 reads CATSRGTGARQPQHF. The CDR3 DNA is TGTGCCACCAGCAGAGGCACAGGGGCCCGCCAGCCCCAGCATTTT.

This clone showed up many times. The chain carries TRBV27 and TRBJ1-1, with 7 bases matching TRBD1. V lost 6 bases to trimming and J lost 2 bases; unmatched junction nucleotides: 9. CDR3 size: 15 residues. Germline CDR1 MNHEY, CDR2 SMNVEV (reference sequence). DNA of the CDR3: TGTGCCAGCAGGCTTTTCGGGACAGCCAACACTGAAGCTTTCTTT. It yields the protein CASRLFGTANTEAFF.

The chain joins TRBV18 to TRBJ2-7, with 11 bases matching TRBD1. V shed 3 bases, J shed 6 bases, and the junction held 1 base outside the gene matches. CDR1 KGHSH and CDR2 LQKENI come from the germline V gene. CDR3 length: 13 residues. The CDR3 region is CASSPGQGGEQYF. CDR3 nucleotides: TGTGCCAGCTCACCGGGACAGGGGGGCGAGCAGTACTTC.

Here the CDR3 reads CASSIDPRTEAFF. The CDR3 coding sequence is TGTGCCAGTAGTATAGATCCCAGGACTGAAGCTTTCTTT. The J gene is TRBJ1-1, the V gene TRBV19; D gene uncertain. Germline V CDR1 and CDR2: LNHDA, SQIVND (reference sequence). The CDR3 loop spans 13 amino acids. V dropped 0 bases and J dropped 5 bases, with 7 bases sitting between them.

The chain couples TRBV15 to TRBJ1-2, with 9 bases identical to TRBD1. The V segment lost 0 bases and the J segment 6 bases; nucleotides outside the gene matches: 11. The CDR3 extends over 17 amino acids. From germline, CDR1 is LNHNV and CDR2 YYDKDF (reference sequence). CDR3 sequence reads: CATSRDLGTGTGNGYTF. The CDR3 DNA sequence: TGTGCCACCAGCAGAGACCTGGGGACCGGGACAGGGAATGGCTACACCTTC.

CDR3 region: CASRLQGGVNTEAFF. The CDR3 DNA is TGTGCCAGCAGATTACAGGGGGGGGTGAACACTGAAGCTTTCTTT. The rearrangement joins TRBV6-5 to TRBJ1-1; 8 bases are shared with TRBD1. Germline lookup yields CDR1 MNHEY and CDR2 SVGAGI. V was clipped by 6 bases and J by 0 bases; unmatched bases: 6. The length of the CDR3 is 15 residues.

The chain links TRBV19 to TRBJ2-7; TRBD1 agrees at 8 bases. The CDR3 loop spans 15 amino acids. V gave up 6 bases and J gave up 1 base; unmatched junction bases: 8. CDR1 LNHDA and CDR2 SQIVND come from the germline V gene (reference sequence). CDR3 bases: TGTGCCAGTAGCTCCGGACAGGGAGGTTCCTACGAGCAGTACTTC. It codes for CASSSGQGGSYEQYF.

The chain links TRBV7-3 to TRBJ2-1; perhaps TRBD2 as D (6 bases). Trimming pared 4 bases from V and 7 bases from J, leaving 20 bases between. In germline, CDR1 is SGHTA, CDR2 FQGTGA. The CDR3 runs to 16 residues. CDR3 coding DNA: TGTGCCAGCAGCTCCGTAGGAGGGGTAAGAGGAAATGAGCAGTTCTTC. This translates into CASSSVGGVRGNEQFF.

The rearrangement joins TRBV25-1 to TRBJ2-7; 8 bases align to TRBD1. Per germline, CDR1 MGHDK and CDR2 SYGVNS. The trim removed 5 bases at V and 1 base at J, leaving 7 bases unmatched. This CDR3 has 15 residues. CDR3 amino acids: CASSKPGTGSYEQYF. DNA for the CDR3: TGTGCCAGCAGTAAACCCGGGACAGGTTCCTACGAGCAGTACTTC.

V and J are TRBV5-4 and TRBJ2-1; no reliable D call. V was trimmed by 2 bases and J by 2 bases, leaving 8 bases between them. Germline V gene data show CDR1 as SGHNT and CDR2 as YYREEE (reference sequence). The CDR3 runs to 14 residues. In nucleotides, the CDR3 is TGTGCCAGCAGCTTTGAGGATACCTACAATGAGCAGTTCTTC. Its protein is CASSFEDTYNEQFF.